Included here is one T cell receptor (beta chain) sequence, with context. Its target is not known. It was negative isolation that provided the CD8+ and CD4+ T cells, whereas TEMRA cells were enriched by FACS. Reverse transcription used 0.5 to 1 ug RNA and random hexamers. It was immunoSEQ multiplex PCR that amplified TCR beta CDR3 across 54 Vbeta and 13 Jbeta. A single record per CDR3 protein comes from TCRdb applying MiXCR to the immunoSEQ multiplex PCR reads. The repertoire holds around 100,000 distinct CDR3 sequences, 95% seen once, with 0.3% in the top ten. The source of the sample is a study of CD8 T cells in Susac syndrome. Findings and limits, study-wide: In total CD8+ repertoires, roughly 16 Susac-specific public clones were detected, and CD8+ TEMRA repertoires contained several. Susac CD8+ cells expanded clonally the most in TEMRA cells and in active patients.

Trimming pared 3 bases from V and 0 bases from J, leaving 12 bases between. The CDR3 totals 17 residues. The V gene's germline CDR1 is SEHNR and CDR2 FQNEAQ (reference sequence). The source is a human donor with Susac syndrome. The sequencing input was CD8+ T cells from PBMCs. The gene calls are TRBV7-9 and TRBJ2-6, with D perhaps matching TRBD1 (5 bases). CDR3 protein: CASSFGHSVSGANVLTF. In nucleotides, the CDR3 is TGTGCCAGCAGCTTTGGACACTCAGTCTCTGGGGCCAACGTCCTGACTTTC.